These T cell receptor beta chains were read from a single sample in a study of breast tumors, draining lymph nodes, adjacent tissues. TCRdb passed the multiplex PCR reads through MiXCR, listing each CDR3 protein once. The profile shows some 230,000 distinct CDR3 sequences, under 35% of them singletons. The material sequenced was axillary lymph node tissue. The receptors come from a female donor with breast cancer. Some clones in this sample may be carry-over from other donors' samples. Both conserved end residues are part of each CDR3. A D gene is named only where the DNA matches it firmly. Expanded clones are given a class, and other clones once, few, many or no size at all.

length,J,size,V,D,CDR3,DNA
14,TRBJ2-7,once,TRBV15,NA,CATSSHDSSYEQYF,TGTGCCACCAGCAGCCACGACAGCTCCTACGAGCAGTACTTC
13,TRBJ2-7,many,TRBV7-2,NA,CASSLGRIYEQYF,TGTGCCAGCAGCTTAGGTCGTATCTACGAGCAGTACTTC
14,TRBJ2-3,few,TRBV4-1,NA,CASSRGPHTDTQYF,TGCGCCAGCAGCCGAGGGCCTCACACAGATACGCAGTATTTT
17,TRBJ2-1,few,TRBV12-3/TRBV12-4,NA,CASRKTGSGEGAGEQFF,TGTGCCAGCAGGAAAACGGGATCCGGAGAGGGGGCGGGGGAGCAGTTCTTC
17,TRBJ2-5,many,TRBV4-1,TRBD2,CASSQDGTSGDPETQYF,TGCGCCAGCAGCCAAGACGGGACTAGCGGGGACCCAGAGACCCAGTACTTC
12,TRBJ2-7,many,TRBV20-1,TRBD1,CSATDRGYEQYF,TGCAGTGCAACGGACAGGGGTTACGAGCAGTACTTC
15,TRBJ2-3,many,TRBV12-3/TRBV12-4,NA,CATRDGGPYTDTQYF,TGTGCCACCAGGGACGGGGGTCCTTACACAGATACGCAGTATTTT
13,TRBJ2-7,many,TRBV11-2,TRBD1,CASSLDRGNEQYF,TGTGCCAGCAGCCTGGACAGGGGGAACGAGCAGTACTTC
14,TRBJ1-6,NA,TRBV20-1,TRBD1,CSAPGGGSNSPLHF,TGCAGTGCTCCAGGGGGCGGAAGTAATTCACCCCTCCACTTT
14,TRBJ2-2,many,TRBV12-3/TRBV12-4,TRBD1,CASVGTGRTGELFF,TGTGCCAGCGTCGGGACAGGGCGCACCGGGGAGCTGTTTTTT
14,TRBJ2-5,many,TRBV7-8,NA,CASSLLVSEETQYF,TGTGCCAGCAGCTTACTTGTTTCGGAAGAGACCCAGTACTTC
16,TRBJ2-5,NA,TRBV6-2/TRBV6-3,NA,CASSPPRWGDQETQYF,TGTGCCAGCAGCCCACCCAGGTGGGGTGACCAAGAGACCCAGTACTTC
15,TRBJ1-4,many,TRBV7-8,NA,CASSLLRGLNEKLFF,TGTGCCAGCAGCTTGTTAAGGGGACTTAATGAAAAACTGTTTTTT
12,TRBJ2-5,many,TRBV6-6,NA,CASKSEGETQYF,TGTGCCAGCAAATCGGAGGGGGAGACCCAGTACTTC
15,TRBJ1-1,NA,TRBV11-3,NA,CASSLGKQRNTEAFF,TGTGCCAGCAGCTTAGGGAAACAGAGAAACACTGAAGCTTTCTTT
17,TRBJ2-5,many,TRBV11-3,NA,CASSLGQLGSTQETQYF,TGTGCCAGCAGCTTGGGCCAACTCGGGAGCACTCAAGAGACCCAGTACTTC
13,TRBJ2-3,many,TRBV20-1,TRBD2,CSARRGGSDTQYF,TGCAGTGCTAGGCGGGGGGGCTCCGATACGCAGTATTTT
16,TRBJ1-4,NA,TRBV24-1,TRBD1,CATSDSPGTGDEKLFF,TGTGCCACCAGTGACTCTCCCGGGACAGGGGATGAAAAACTGTTTTTT
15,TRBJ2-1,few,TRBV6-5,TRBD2,CASSYSGTSYNEQFF,TGTGCCAGCAGTTACTCAGGGACTAGCTACAATGAGCAGTTCTTC
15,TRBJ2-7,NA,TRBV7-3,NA,CASSLRAGSGYEQYF,TGTGCCAGCAGCTTACGGGCTGGGTCTGGCTACGAGCAGTACTTC
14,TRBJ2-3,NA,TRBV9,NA,CASSESGALATQSF,TGTGCCAGCAGTGAGTCTGGGGCTTTGGCTACGCAGTCTTTT
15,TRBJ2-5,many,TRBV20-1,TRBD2,CSARVGTSIQETQYF,TGCAGTGCTAGAGTGGGGACTAGCATCCAAGAGACCCAGTACTTC
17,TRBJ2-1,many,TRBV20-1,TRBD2,CSAYGLAGGFGINEQFF,TGCAGTGCCTATGGACTAGCGGGAGGTTTCGGAATCAATGAGCAGTTCTTC
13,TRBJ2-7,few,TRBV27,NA,CASRIQEPYEQYF,TGTGCCAGCAGGATACAGGAGCCCTACGAGCAGTACTTC
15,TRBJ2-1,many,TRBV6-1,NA,CASSEDGSPYNEQFF,TGTGCCAGCAGTGAAGACGGTAGTCCCTACAATGAGCAGTTCTTC
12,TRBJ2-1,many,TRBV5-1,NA,CASSSSSGEQFF,TGCGCCAGCAGCTCGTCTAGTGGGGAGCAGTTCTTC
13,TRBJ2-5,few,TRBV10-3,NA,CAISASSAETQYF,TGTGCCATCAGTGCTAGCTCGGCCGAGACCCAGTACTTC
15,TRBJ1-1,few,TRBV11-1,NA,CASSLSPGTGTEAFF,TGTGCCAGCAGCTTATCCCCAGGGACGGGCACTGAAGCTTTCTTT
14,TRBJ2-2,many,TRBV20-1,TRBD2,CSAQAGGNTGELFF,TGCAGTGCCCAAGCGGGGGGGAACACCGGGGAGCTGTTTTTT
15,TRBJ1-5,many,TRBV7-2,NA,CASSLGWLSNQPQHF,TGTGCCAGCAGCTTAGGATGGCTTTCTAATCAGCCCCAGCATTTT
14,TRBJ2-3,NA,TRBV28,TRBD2,CASTLAGGRDTQYF,TGTGCCAGCACCCTAGCGGGAGGGAGAGATACGCAGTATTTT
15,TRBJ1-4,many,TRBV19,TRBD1,CATRPRQGKNEKLFF,TGTGCCACCCGCCCCCGACAGGGAAAAAATGAAAAACTGTTTTTT
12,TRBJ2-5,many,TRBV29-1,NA,CSVEGSTWAQYF,TGCAGCGTTGAAGGGAGTACATGGGCCCAGTACTTC
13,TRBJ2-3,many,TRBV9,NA,CASSGLDTDTQYF,TGTGCCAGCAGCGGGCTAGACACAGATACGCAGTATTTT
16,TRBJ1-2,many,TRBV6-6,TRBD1,CASSHSTGQGGYGYTF,TGTGCCAGCAGTCACTCGACCGGACAGGGTGGCTATGGCTACACCTTC
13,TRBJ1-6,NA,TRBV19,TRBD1,CASRPTGFSPLHF,TGTGCCAGTAGACCGACAGGGTTTTCACCCCTCCACTTT
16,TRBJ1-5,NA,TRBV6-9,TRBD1,CAFRQGVGQSNQPQHF,TGTGCCTTCAGGCAGGGGGTCGGACAGAGCAATCAGCCCCAGCATTTT
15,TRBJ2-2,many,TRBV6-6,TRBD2,CASSYPSGEVRELFF,TGTGCCAGCAGTTACCCTAGCGGGGAGGTCCGGGAGCTGTTTTTT
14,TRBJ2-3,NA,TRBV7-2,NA,CASRGEGETDTQYF,TGTGCCAGCAGGGGGGAGGGGGAAACAGATACGCAGTATTTT
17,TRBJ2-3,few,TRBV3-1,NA,CASSQFLPAPDTDTQYF,TGTGCCAGCAGCCAATTCCTGCCGGCACCCGACACAGATACGCAGTATTTT
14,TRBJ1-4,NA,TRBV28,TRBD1,CASSFQQGVEKLFF,TGTGCCAGCAGTTTTCAACAGGGGGTTGAAAAACTGTTTTTT
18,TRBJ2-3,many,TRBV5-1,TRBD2,CASSSTSGIRLSTDTQYF,TGCGCCAGCAGCTCGACTAGCGGGATCCGTCTTAGCACAGATACGCAGTATTTT
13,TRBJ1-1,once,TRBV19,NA,CASSIEGSTEAFF,TGTGCCAGTAGTATAGAAGGGTCCACTGAAGCTTTCTTT
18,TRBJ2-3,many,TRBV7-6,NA,CASSLVGEEGHSTDTQYF,TGTGCCAGCAGCTTAGTAGGGGAGGAGGGGCACAGCACAGATACGCAGTATTTT
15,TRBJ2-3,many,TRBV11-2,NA,CASSPQGSSGDTQYF,TGTGCCAGCAGCCCACAGGGAAGTTCTGGGGATACGCAGTATTTT
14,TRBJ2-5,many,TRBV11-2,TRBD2,CASSLGLAGETQYF,TGTGCCAGCAGCCTAGGACTAGCGGGGGAGACCCAGTACTTC
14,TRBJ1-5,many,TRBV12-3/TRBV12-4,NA,CASSSDSHNQPQHF,TGTGCCAGCAGTTCGGACAGTCACAATCAGCCCCAGCATTTT
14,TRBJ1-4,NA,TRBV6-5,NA,CASTPGGSGEKLFF,TGTGCCAGCACCCCCGGCGGGTCGGGTGAAAAACTGTTTTTT
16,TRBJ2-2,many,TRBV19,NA,CASSPPRRSNTGELFF,TGTGCCAGTAGTCCCCCGAGGCGGTCCAACACCGGGGAGCTGTTTTTT
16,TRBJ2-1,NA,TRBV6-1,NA,CASRGRTRYSYNEQFF,TGTGCCAGCAGGGGAAGAACTAGATACTCCTACAATGAGCAGTTCTTC
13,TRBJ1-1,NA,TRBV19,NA,CASSILGESEAFF,TGTGCCAGTAGTATATTAGGGGAAAGTGAAGCTTTCTTT
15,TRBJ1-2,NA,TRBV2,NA,CASSESRRGNYGYTF,TGTGCCAGCAGTGAGAGCAGGAGGGGCAACTATGGCTACACCTTC
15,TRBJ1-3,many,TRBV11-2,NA,CASSLSKGVGNTIYF,TGTGCCAGCAGCTTAAGTAAAGGGGTAGGAAACACCATATATTTT
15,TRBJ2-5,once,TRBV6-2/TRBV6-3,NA,CASSHSGDYQETQYF,TGTGCCAGCAGTCACTCTGGGGACTACCAAGAGACCCAGTACTTC
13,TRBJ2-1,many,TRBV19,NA,CASSIAANNEQFF,TGTGCCAGTAGTATAGCGGCAAACAATGAGCAGTTCTTC
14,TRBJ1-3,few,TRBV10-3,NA,CAISPGGGGNTIYF,TGTGCCATCAGTCCCGGGGGGGGTGGAAACACCATATATTTT
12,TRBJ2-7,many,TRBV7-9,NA,CASSLRDYEQYF,TGTGCCAGCAGCTTAAGGGACTACGAGCAGTACTTC
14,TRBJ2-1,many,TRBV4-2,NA,CASSHSTLYNEQFF,TGTGCCAGCAGCCACTCTACACTCTACAATGAGCAGTTCTTC
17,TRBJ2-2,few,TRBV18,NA,CASSPVQGTSNTGELFF,TGTGCCAGCTCACCGGTCCAGGGGACCTCGAACACCGGGGAGCTGTTTTTT
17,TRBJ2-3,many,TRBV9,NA,CASSAEGVNPSTDTQYF,TGTGCCAGCAGCGCTGAGGGGGTCAATCCGTCCACAGATACGCAGTATTTT